Included here is one T cell receptor (beta chain) sequence, with context. Its specificity is not known. Germline trimming cut 4 bases from V and 1 base from J; bases unmatched to any gene: 7. The germline V gene has CDR1 MNHNS and CDR2 SASEGT. The CDR3 sequence is 16 residues long. The sample comes from a study of CD8 T cell repertoires and HIV-1 epitope variants. For the study at large: Enriched T cells were co-cultured with equal numbers of autologous T cell-negative antigen-presenting cells.

Profiled with immunoSEQ multiplex PCR; TCRdb holds only in-frame clones, not every one. Among about 4,800 clones, around 66% were seen once, and the ten largest hold about 45%. Sequencing input: cultured CD8+ T cells derived from PBMCs. The chain has TRBV6-1 and TRBJ2-3; the match to TRBD2 covers 8 bases. This TCR derives from a male donor with HIV. The CDR3 DNA sequence: TGTGCCAGCAGTGGGAGCGGGAGCGGAGGCACAGATACGCAGTATTTT. It codes for CASSGSGSGGTDTQYF.